A selection of T cell receptor beta chains follows, all from one sample in a study of blood T cell repertoires in COVID-19. Clones were read by immunoSEQ multiplex PCR, and TCRdb kept only the in-frame ones, dropping some. This sample has about 180,000 clones, with approximately 83% found just once. The sequenced sample was peripheral blood. Receptors originate from a human donor in a cohort sampled during active COVID-19. Both conserved end residues are part of each CDR3. A D gene is named only where the DNA matches it firmly.

j_gene,v_gene,d_gene,CDR3aa
TRBJ1-5,TRBV18,-,CASSSRNYSNQPQHF
TRBJ2-7,TRBV19,TRBD1,CASSLSKQGFSYEQYF
TRBJ1-1,TRBV6-2/TRBV6-3,-,CASSPGQMNTEAFF
TRBJ1-3,TRBV5-1,-,CASSLTVAPGGNTIYF
TRBJ2-5,TRBV5-6,TRBD1,CASSGDRGETQYF
TRBJ2-2,TRBV5-1,TRBD2,CASSVTGGTNTGELFF
TRBJ2-6,TRBV27,-,CASGRDSGANVLTF
TRBJ2-7,TRBV5-6,TRBD2,CASSLAGGLYEQYF
TRBJ1-4,TRBV5-1,TRBD1,CASSRDSATNEKLFF
TRBJ2-7,TRBV6-6,TRBD1,CASRGRGTGNNEQYF
TRBJ1-2,TRBV5-1,TRBD1,CASSGGQGGYTF
TRBJ2-6,TRBV5-5,TRBD1,CASSLQDRLVSGANVLTF
TRBJ1-4,TRBV2,-,CASSDIDQQANEKLFF
TRBJ2-4,TRBV11-2,-,CASSLSWQGKNIQYF
TRBJ2-7,TRBV5-6,TRBD2,CASSSRSSGRGAYEQYF
TRBJ2-7,TRBV27,TRBD1,CASSRTGLGNEQYF
TRBJ2-7,TRBV10-3,TRBD2,CAISDASGAYEQYF
TRBJ1-6,TRBV3-1/TRBV3-2,TRBD1,CASSPGDRTSPLHF
TRBJ1-5,TRBV4-1,-,CASSQGQGGNQPQHF
TRBJ2-1,TRBV4-3,TRBD2,CASSQGGTSVPVSYNEQFF
TRBJ1-6,TRBV28,TRBD1,CASSSWDRASPLHF
TRBJ2-7,TRBV6-5,-,CASKAGPAYEQYF
TRBJ2-3,TRBV6-5,TRBD1,CASREDRGGTDTQYF
TRBJ1-2,TRBV1,-,CTPCGHSYGYTF
TRBJ1-6,TRBV19,TRBD1,CASSILVPGQGGSPLHF
TRBJ2-7,TRBV7-2,TRBD2,CASSSGLAGEQYF
TRBJ2-7,TRBV11-1,TRBD1,CASSSPSGTVSYEQYF
TRBJ2-7,TRBV7-2,TRBD2,CASSSGLSAGGAHEQYF